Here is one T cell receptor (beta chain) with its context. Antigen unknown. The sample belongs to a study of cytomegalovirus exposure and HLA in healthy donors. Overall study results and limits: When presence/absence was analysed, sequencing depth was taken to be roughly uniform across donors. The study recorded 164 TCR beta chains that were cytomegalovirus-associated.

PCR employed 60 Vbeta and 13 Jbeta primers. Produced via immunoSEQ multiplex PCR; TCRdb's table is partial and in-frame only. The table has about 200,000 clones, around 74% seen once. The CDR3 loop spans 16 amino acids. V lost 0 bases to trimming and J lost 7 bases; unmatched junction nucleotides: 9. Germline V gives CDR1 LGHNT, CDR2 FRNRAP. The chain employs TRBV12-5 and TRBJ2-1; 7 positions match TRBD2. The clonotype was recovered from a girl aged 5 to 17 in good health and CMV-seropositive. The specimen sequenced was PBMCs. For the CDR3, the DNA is TGTGCTAGTGGTTTGGTAGTTCGGGGGGAGTATAATGAGCAGTTCTTC. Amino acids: CASGLVVRGEYNEQFF.